A single sample is the source of the 28 T cell receptor beta chains below, sequenced in a study of spatial heterogeneity in lung cancer. Specified time point: sample taken at primary tumor resection. Sequencing of whole RNA from tumor, nontumor lung or frozen PBMC involved no sorting. TCRdb passed the 5' RACE reads through MiXCR, listing each CDR3 protein once. The table has several thousand distinct CDR3 sequences, about 8.3% seen once. Sequenced here: PBMCs, sampled at surgery. The receptors stem from a female donor with early-stage non-small cell lung cancer.

This clonotype is categorized as medium-sized. The chain links TRBV6-1 to TRBJ2-2; D possibly corresponds to TRBD1 (6 bases). The CDR3 sequence is 14 residues long. Trimming took 4 bases from V and 4 from J, leaving 10 bases between them. CDR1 is MNHNS, CDR2 SASEGT, per germline. CDR3 nucleotides: TGTGCCAGCAGTGGAAGGACAGTCACCGGGGAGCTGTTTTTT. Protein product: CASSGRTVTGELFF.

This clonotype was detected ten times or more. The V call is TRBV6-6, the J call TRBJ2-5; 8 nucleotides align to TRBD2. The CDR3 has 16 residues. The germline V gene encodes CDR1 MNHNY and CDR2 SVGAGI (reference sequence). The ends lost 0 bases at V and 1 base at J; junction bases unmatched: 4. The CDR3 nucleotides read TGTGCCAGCAGTTACTCGGGGACTAGAGCCCAAGAGACCCAGTACTTC. Protein: CASSYSGTRAQETQYF.

Points on this clonotype: A read error may produce the germline difference seen at one junction end. The chain has TRBV27 and TRBJ2-6; TRBD1 matches at 9 bases. The CDR3 sequence is 16 residues long. Germline V gene lookup returns CDR1 MNHEY and CDR2 SMNVEV (reference sequence). The DNA for the CDR3 is TGTGTCAGCCGAACAGGGGGCCCTTCTGGGGCCAACGTCCTGACTTTC. It is translated as CVSRTGGPSGANVLTF.

This clonotype was seen many times. The CDR3 loop reads CASSPIGTGQETQYF. The CDR3 DNA sequence: TGCGCCAGCAGCCCGATAGGGACAGGGCAAGAGACCCAGTACTTC. The rearrangement uses TRBV5-1 and TRBJ2-5, with 9 bases identical to TRBD1. Unmatched junction bases numbered 6, after V lost 4 bases and J lost 2 bases. The CDR3 is 15 residues long. CDR1 SGHRS and CDR2 YFSETQ come from the germline V gene.

This clonotype was found many times. The chain combines TRBV3-1 with TRBJ1-2, with 8 bases matching TRBD1. Trimming took 1 base from V and 7 from J; bases not matched to a gene: 8. This CDR3 contains 15 residues. The germline V gene has CDR1 LGHDT and CDR2 YNNKEL (reference sequence). CDR3 coding DNA: TGTGCCAGCAGCCAAGGACCACAGGGGGGTTTTGGCTACACCTTC. Protein product: CASSQGPQGGFGYTF.

This clonotype was counted at least ten times. J is TRBJ2-3 and V is TRBV3-1; D call uncertain. CDR1 and CDR2 from the germline V gene are LGHDT and YNNKEL (reference sequence). The CDR3 covers 15 residues. The germline V and J ends were trimmed by 0 bases and 4 bases, with 11 bases remaining between them. Here the CDR3 DNA reads TGTGCCAGCAGCCAAGATTCGGTGTCCGCAGATACGCAGTATTTT. Translated: CASSQDSVSADTQYF.

This clonotype was counted between two and nine times. The rearrangement uses TRBV3-1 and TRBJ2-1, with unresolved D. Trimming took 0 bases from V and 4 from J, leaving 10 bases between them. CDR3 length: 15 amino acids. CDR1 LGHDT and CDR2 YNNKEL come from the germline V gene (reference sequence). This CDR3 is CASSQDTSRYNEQFF. The DNA of the CDR3 is TGTGCCAGCAGCCAAGATACCAGCAGATACAATGAGCAGTTCTTC.

Ten or more counts support this clonotype. This chain connects TRBV25-1 to TRBJ1-6, with unresolved D. CDR1 and CDR2 (germline): MGHDK, SYGVNS. There are 17 residues in the CDR3. V lost 8 bases and J lost 4, with 21 bases in between. In DNA, the CDR3 is TGTGCCAGCGGTGGGCCAACCGCGCCGTCATATAATTCACCCCTCCACTTT. As protein: CASGGPTAPSYNSPLHF.

This clonotype was seen repeatedly, ten times or more. The chain recombines TRBV7-9 with TRBJ2-7; a possible D gene is TRBD1 (6 bases). The CDR3 has 12 residues. Trimming removed 5 bases at V and 4 bases at J, with 9 bases between. Germline V lookup: CDR1 SEHNR, CDR2 FQNEAQ (reference sequence). The CDR3 reads CASSPGQYEQYF. The CDR3 DNA follows: TGTGCCAGCAGCCCCGGACAGTACGAGCAGTACTTC.

This clonotype has a count of ten or more. V gene TRBV29-1 combines with J gene TRBJ2-4, with D uncertain. The germline gives CDR1 SQVTM, CDR2 ANQGSEA. The CDR3 is 14 residues long. Trimming took 7 bases from V and 2 from J, leaving 15 bases between them. CDR3 in DNA: TGCAGCGGGTATTTTCCTCAACCCAAAAACATTCAGTACTTC. It translates to CSGYFPQPKNIQYF.

J is TRBJ2-4 and V is TRBV7-9, with 7 bases aligning to TRBD1. Unmatched junction bases numbered 7, after V lost 5 bases and J lost 3 bases. CDR3 size: 15 residues. CDR1 is SEHNR and CDR2 is FQNEAQ in the germline V gene (reference sequence). CDR3: CASSPPTGDKNIQYF. Written as DNA, the CDR3 is TGTGCCAGCAGCCCACCAACAGGGGACAAAAACATTCAGTACTTC.

This clonotype qualifies as medium-sized. This sequence joins TRBV7-2 and TRBJ2-1, with D perhaps TRBD2 (6 bases). Germline-derived CDR1 and CDR2 are SGHTA and FQGNSA. Trimming took 2 bases from V and 10 from J, leaving 21 bases between them. The CDR3 is 16 residues long. Written as DNA, the CDR3 is TGTGCCAGCAGCTTAATGGTGGGGACTGGACTGGGGGAGCAGTTCTTC. It codes for CASSLMVGTGLGEQFF.

This sequence joins TRBV4-3 and TRBJ2-4; D may be TRBD1 or TRBD2 (5 bases each). V lost 1 base and J lost 6, with 22 bases in between. The CDR3 length is 18 residues. From germline, CDR1 is LGHNA and CDR2 YSLEER. The CDR3 sequence is CASSQGLSVVPGGNIQYF. The CDR3 DNA reads as TGCGCCAGCAGCCAAGGGTTGTCGGTCGTCCCTGGGGGAAACATTCAGTACTTC.

This clonotype was seen ten or more times. The chain joins TRBV18 to TRBJ2-3; maybe TRBD1 (6 bases). The CDR3 extends over 14 amino acids. V lost 8 bases, J lost 0 bases, and 12 bases lay in between. Germline-derived CDR1 and CDR2 are KGHSH and LQKENI. CDR3 DNA: TGTGCCAGCAATGGACAGCTAAGCACAGATACGCAGTATTTT. It yields the protein CASNGQLSTDTQYF.

In its sample, this clonotype was seen many times. This rearrangement joins TRBV19 to TRBJ1-5; possible D gene TRBD1, 5 bases. With 8 bases removed from V and 1 base from J, the gap between germline ends came to 21 bases. This CDR3 is built from 17 residues. Looked up from germline, CDR1 is LNHDA and CDR2 is SQIVND (reference sequence). The CDR3 DNA sequence: TGTGCCAGTTGGGGCGAGTCCCAAAGTGAAAGCAATCAGCCCCAGCATTTT. Amino acids: CASWGESQSESNQPQHF. Drawing the rest from reference TRBV19 and TRBJ1-5, the complete variable domain is DGGITQSPKYLFRKEGQNVTLSCEQNLNHDAMYWYRQDPGQGLRLIYYSQIVNDFQKGDIAEGYSVSREKKESFPLTVTSAQKNPTAFYLCASWGESQSESNQPQHFGDGTRLSIL.

Judged by abundance, this clonotype is medium-sized. The chain employs TRBV23-1 and TRBJ1-1, with D perhaps TRBD1 (5 bases). TRBV23-1 is marked as an open reading frame, function uncertain. The CDR3 totals 13 residues. The V end was cut by 5 bases, the J end by 6 bases, with 13 bases between. In nucleotides, the CDR3 is TGCGCCAGCAGTACAGGTTGCTCGTCTGAAGCTTTCTTT. This gives the protein CASSTGCSSEAFF.

This clonotype was observed a handful of times. The CDR3 bases are TGTGCCAGCAGTTGGGGGCTGGGGGGCGCAAAACAGCCCCAGCATTTT. Its protein is CASSWGLGGAKQPQHF. The chain has TRBV6-5 and TRBJ1-5; maybe TRBD1 (6 bases). This CDR3 is built from 16 residues. V dropped 4 bases and J dropped 7 bases, with 20 bases sitting between them. Germline V gene data show CDR1 as MNHEY and CDR2 as SVGAGI.

Ten or more counts support this clonotype. The rearrangement joins TRBV2 to TRBJ2-6; no clear D. The CDR3 spans 14 residues. V gave up 4 bases and J gave up 2 bases, with 6 bases separating them. CDR1 and CDR2 (germline): SNHLY, FYNNEI. The CDR3 nucleotides read TGTGCCAGCAGTGCGGGTACTGGGGCCAACGTCCTGACTTTC. Translation: CASSAGTGANVLTF.

Many counts were recorded for this clonotype. The chain is built from TRBV20-1 and TRBJ2-2; a weak D match, TRBD1 (5 bases). The V gene's germline CDR1 is DFQATT and CDR2 SNEGSKA (reference sequence). The CDR3 length is 13 residues. V was trimmed by 2 bases and J by 4 bases, leaving 8 bases between them. The CDR3, as DNA: TGCAGTGCTAGATTGACAGTCACCGGGGAGCTGTTTTTT. Translation: CSARLTVTGELFF.

In this sample, this clonotype turned up many times. The chain employs TRBV5-1 and TRBJ1-1; D might be TRBD1 (5 bases). The germline V gene has CDR1 SGHRS and CDR2 YFSETQ. The length of the CDR3 is 14 residues. V shed 1 base and J shed 5 bases, with 12 bases lying between them. This chain's CDR3 is CASSLPQGGTEAFF. CDR3 nucleotides: TGCGCCAGCAGCTTGCCCCAGGGAGGTACTGAAGCTTTCTTT.

This clonotype was counted at least ten times. The V and J genes are TRBV5-1 and TRBJ2-2; D is possibly TRBD2 (5 bases). Germline V lookup: CDR1 SGHRS, CDR2 YFSETQ. V shed 6 bases and J shed 1 base, with 13 bases lying between them. The CDR3 spans 15 residues. The CDR3 DNA reads TGCGCCAGCAAGCGAGGGCAGGAGAACACCGGGGAGCTGTTTTTT. This translates into CASKRGQENTGELFF. Combining the CDR3 with reference TRBV5-1 and TRBJ2-2 gives the whole variable domain KAGVTQTPRYLIKTRGQQVTLSCSPISGHRSVSWYQQTPGQGLQFLFEYFSETQRNKGNFPGRFSGRQFSNSRSEMNVSTLELGDSALYLCASKRGQENTGELFFGEGSRLTVL.

The chain has TRBV7-2 and TRBJ2-3; 14 bases match TRBD2. V dropped 5 bases and J dropped 5; count of bases not matched to a gene: 9. CDR3 length equals 17 residues. Per the germline V gene, CDR1 is SGHTA and CDR2 is FQGNSA. DNA for the CDR3: TGTGCCAGCAGCACCCGGACTAGCGGGAGGCCGGGAGATACGCAGTATTTT. This sequence encodes CASSTRTSGRPGDTQYF.

This clonotype was observed at least ten times. This chain links TRBV6-6 with TRBJ2-5, with TRBD1 matching 9 bases. With 8 bases clipped from V and 5 bases from J, the junction kept 6 bases outside the gene matches. Germline CDR1 reads MNHNY; CDR2 reads SVGAGI (reference sequence). The CDR3 is 13 amino acids. CDR3 sequence reads: CASRTGEEETQYF. CDR3 nucleotide sequence: TGTGCCAGCCGGACAGGGGAGGAGGAGACCCAGTACTTC.

This clonotype came up once. It may be a read error: a sequence one base away is much more abundant. The J gene is TRBJ2-1, the V gene TRBV7-2, with D possibly TRBD2 on 5 matching bases. Germline CDR1 is SGHTA and CDR2 is FQGNSA. CDR3 length: 15 amino acids. The CDR3 sequence is CANSLDGINRDEQFF. The CDR3 DNA reads TGTGCCAACAGCTTAGACGGGATTAACCGGGATGAGCAGTTCTTC. The whole variable domain, filled in from reference TRBV7-2 and TRBJ2-1, reads GAGVSQSPSNKVTEKGKDVELRCDPISGHTALYWYRQSLGQGLEFLIYFQGNSAPDKSGLPSDRFSAERTGGSVSTLTIQRTQQEDSAVYLCANSLDGINRDEQFFGPGTRLTVL.

Within the sample, this clonotype is medium-sized. One end of the junction fails to match germline, which may point to a read error. The chain recombines TRBV7-7 with TRBJ2-5, with 7 bases aligning to TRBD2. The CDR3 has 15 amino acids. CDR1 and CDR2 (germline): SSHAT, FNYEAQ (reference sequence). This chain's CDR3 is CASSPRAGVEETQYF. The DNA for the CDR3 is TGTGCTAGCAGCCCCCGCGCGGGGGTGGAGGAGACCCAGTACTTC.

This clonotype was counted many times. The V gene is TRBV7-9, the J gene TRBJ1-1; a weak D match, TRBD1 (5 bases). CDR3 length: 14 residues. The V end lost 1 base, the J end lost 8 bases, and 14 bases lay between the germline ends. Germline-derived CDR1 and CDR2 are SEHNR and FQNEAQ (reference sequence). The CDR3 coding sequence is TGTGCCAGCAGCTTAGAAGTTTTAGGGGCGGAAGCTTTCTTT. Amino acids: CASSLEVLGAEAFF.

This clonotype was seen ten or more times. This rearrangement joins TRBV20-1 to TRBJ2-2; D is unclear. Trimming took off 2 bases at V and 1 base at J, with 11 bases between the two ends. This CDR3 spans 15 amino acids. CDR1 DFQATT and CDR2 SNEGSKA come from the germline V gene (reference sequence). The CDR3 nucleotides are TGCAGTGCTAGATCGATAGGTCAGAACACCGGGGAGCTGTTTTTT. It encodes CSARSIGQNTGELFF.

The table lists this clonotype with many counts. This chain uses TRBV7-2 with TRBJ2-5; 14 bases agree with TRBD2. CDR1 is SGHTA, CDR2 FQGNSA, per germline. J lost 4 bases, V lost 6 bases, and 7 bases had no gene match. The CDR3 is 16 residues long. The DNA of the CDR3 is TGTGCCAGCAGGACTAGCGGGGGGGCGGTTGGAGAGACCCAGTACTTC. It translates to CASRTSGGAVGETQYF. Complete variable domain (other parts from reference TRBV7-2 and TRBJ2-5): GAGVSQSPSNKVTEKGKDVELRCDPISGHTALYWYRQSLGQGLEFLIYFQGNSAPDKSGLPSDRFSAERTGGSVSTLTIQRTQQEDSAVYLCASRTSGGAVGETQYFGPGTRLLVL.